This T cell receptor beta chain was obtained from a study of blood T cell repertoires in COVID-19. About the research overall: The United States, Italy and Spain provided the acute and convalescent COVID-19 samples. From T cells, B-cell-depleted T cells, or PBMCs came the material, which was cDNA or gDNA.

Study processing details: Reference gene primer amplification yielded estimated nucleated cell counts. Repertoires were generated with immunoSEQ multiplex PCR, while TCRdb's copy carries only in-frame clones and drops some. V, J and clone size are those of that table, while D and trimming were read from the DNA. This table has about 140,000 clones, about 81% appearing once. The CDR3 sequence is 15 residues long. Germline V gene lookup returns CDR1 SGHNT and CDR2 YYREEE (reference sequence). Losses at the gene ends were 0 bases for V and 1 base for J; bases not matched to a gene: 3. The chain carries TRBV5-4 and TRBJ1-2; TRBD1 agrees at 7 bases. Source material: peripheral blood. The TCR comes from a woman of 80 years or more with acute or convalescent COVID-19. CDR3 coding DNA: TGTGCCAGCAGCTTGGAAGGGGGCCGTAACTATGGCTACACCTTC. Protein: CASSLEGGRNYGYTF.